This TCR beta chain was sequenced for a study of cytomegalovirus exposure and HLA in healthy donors. Study results and caveats: In a later analysis, TCR association rates varied by HLA locus: DRB1 most, HLA-C fewest.

The CDR3 consists of 14 residues. Germline CDR1 LNHNV, CDR2 YYDKDF (reference sequence). V dropped 6 bases and J dropped 2; count of bases not matched to a gene: 7. This clone was picked up a small number of times. Its antigen is still unknown. 60 Vbeta and 13 Jbeta primers were used in PCR. Data came from immunoSEQ multiplex PCR; TCRdb stores just in-frame clones and leaves some out. The sample holds about 160,000 clones; 60% to 85% are singletons and the top ten take roughly 2%. The chain employs TRBV15 and TRBJ2-7, with 7 bases aligning to TRBD1. The receptor's source is a man aged 45-60 years in good health and CMV-seropositive. Material: PBMCs. The CDR3 DNA sequence: TGTGCCACCAGTCCGACAGGGATAACCTACGAGCAGTACTTC. Encoded protein: CATSPTGITYEQYF. Drawing the rest from reference TRBV15 and TRBJ2-7, the complete variable domain is DAMVIQNPRYQVTQFGKPVTLSCSQTLNHNVMYWYQQKSSQAPKLLFHYYDKDFNNEADTPDNFQSRRPNTSFCFLDIRSPGLGDTAMYLCATSPTGITYEQYFGPGTRLTVT.